One and the same sample provided the 25 T cell receptor beta chains below, sequenced in a study of shared clonotypes between healthy human individuals (dated by TCRdb to about 2020). The library was produced with the immunoSEQ multiplex PCR assay. In its TCRdb copy, this immuneACCESS table keeps in-frame sequences only and misses some clones. Where compared with another copy, unresolved V genes explain less than half of these, and the others have no known cause. The sample table shows roughly 480,000 clones, and 65% to 80% are seen once. The ten biggest clones cover less than 15% of the sample. Sequenced: PBMCs. These receptors came from a woman in her 40s in good health. Some clones in this sample may be carry-over from other donors' samples.

CDR3 bases: TGTGCCAGCAGTCCAAGACCAGGGGAAGGAACTGAAGCTTTCTTT. Its translation is CASSPRPGEGTEAFF. This rearrangement joins TRBV27 to TRBJ1-1, with a tentative D call TRBD1 (6 bases). With 5 bases removed from V and 5 bases from J, the gap between germline ends came to 18 bases. The CDR3 is made up of 15 amino acids. Germline CDR1 and CDR2: MNHEY and SMNVEV (reference sequence).

With regard to this clone: A read error is likely, as this CDR3 ends without the conserved phenylalanine or tryptophan. The DNA of the CDR3 is TGCGCCAGCAGCCCAAACCCCGACAGGGATCAGCCCCAGCATCTT. As protein: CASSPNPDRDQPQHL. The genes are TRBV5-1 and TRBJ1-5; TRBD1 matches 7 bases. CDR1 is SGHRS and CDR2 is YFSETQ in the germline V gene. J lost 5 bases, V lost 4 bases, and 9 bases had no gene match. The CDR3 extends over 15 amino acids.

This chain connects TRBV14 to TRBJ1-1; no firm D call. The CDR3 is 12 amino acids. Trimming pared 6 bases from V and 2 bases from J, leaving 7 bases between. Germline lookup yields CDR1 SGHDN and CDR2 FVKESK. The CDR3 bases are TGTGCCAGCAGACACACAAACACTGAAGCTTTCTTT. Translating gives CASRHTNTEAFF.

V usage is TRBV6-1 and J usage is TRBJ2-3; maybe TRBD1 (6 bases). Germline values: CDR1 MNHNS, CDR2 SASEGT. The CDR3 spans 14 residues. Trimming removed 7 bases from V and 3 bases from J, with 14 bases in between. CDR3: CASNRALGTDTQYF. CDR3 in DNA: TGTGCCAGCAACAGGGCCTTGGGAACAGATACGCAGTATTTT.

CDR3 loop: CASSLGRAPYNEQFF. As DNA, the CDR3 is TGCGCCAGCAGCTTGGGACGGGCCCCTTACAATGAGCAGTTCTTC. The chain links TRBV4-1 to TRBJ2-1; D possibly matches TRBD1 or TRBD2 (5 bases each). Germline V lookup: CDR1 MGHRA, CDR2 YSYEKL. This CDR3 is built from 15 residues. V lost 5 bases, J lost 4 bases, and 15 bases lay in between.

This clone has more than one count but fewer than ten. The chain recombines TRBV11-2 with TRBJ2-7; 10 bases map to TRBD2. With V trimmed by 1 base and J by 4 bases, 4 bases remained unmatched. This CDR3 spans 15 amino acids. Germline CDR1 and CDR2: SGHAT and FQNNGV. The DNA of the CDR3 is TGTGCCAGCAGCTTAGCGGAACTAGCGGGGTACGAGCAGTACTTC. This gives the protein CASSLAELAGYEQYF. The full variable domain, with the rest looked up from reference TRBV11-2 and TRBJ2-7, is EAGVAQSPRYKIIEKRQSVAFWCNPISGHATLYWYQQILGQGPKLLIQFQNNGVVDDSQLPKDRFSAERLKGVDSTLKIQPAKLEDSAVYLCASSLAELAGYEQYFGPGTRLTVT.

The chain is built from TRBV29-1 and TRBJ2-7; 12 positions match TRBD2. From germline, CDR1 is SQVTM and CDR2 ANQGSEA. There are 15 residues in the CDR3. V lost 4 bases and J lost 6; bases outside the gene matches: 10. This chain's CDR3 is CSVAATSGSFGEQYF. The DNA of the CDR3 is TGCAGCGTTGCAGCGACTAGCGGGAGTTTTGGCGAGCAGTACTTC.

The CDR3 spells CASSPSGEGASKAEQFF. The CDR3 DNA sequence: TGTGCCAGCTCACCTTCGGGGGAAGGGGCAAGTAAGGCTGAGCAGTTCTTC. The chain uses TRBV18 and TRBJ2-1; perhaps TRBD2 as D (6 bases). The CDR3 has 17 residues. Germline V lookup: CDR1 KGHSH, CDR2 LQKENI. Trimming pared 3 bases from V and 9 bases from J, leaving 24 bases between.

The chain has TRBV11-3 and TRBJ2-3; no firm D call. V gave up 1 base and J gave up 2 bases, with 4 bases separating them. The CDR3 is 13 residues long. CDR1 SGHNT and CDR2 YENEEA come from the germline V gene. The CDR3 here is CASSLVYTDTQYF. The CDR3 coding sequence is TGTGCCAGCAGCTTAGTTTACACAGATACGCAGTATTTT.

This clone occurred once. This chain uses TRBV6-6 with TRBJ2-2; D is ambiguous. This CDR3 comprises 11 residues. CDR1 and CDR2 (germline): MNHNY, SVGAGI (reference sequence). The V end was cut by 4 bases, the J end by 7 bases, with 4 bases between. CDR3 coding DNA: TGTGCCAGCAGTTCGGGCGGGGAGCTGTTTTTT. This translates into CASSSGGELFF.

This chain uses TRBV30 with TRBJ2-5, with 9 bases fitting TRBD1. The DNA end lines up better with TRBJ2-7; the J call may be wrong. This CDR3 is 13 amino acids long. Germline V CDR1 and CDR2: GTSNPN, SVGIG (reference sequence). In nucleotides, the CDR3 is TGTGCCTGGAGGGGGACAGGGAACTACGAGCAGTACTTC. It yields the protein CAWRGTGNYEQYF.

Note on this clone: A far larger clone is only one base removed, so a read error is likely. The rearrangement joins TRBV30 to TRBJ2-5; D not resolved. CDR1 and CDR2 (germline): GTSNPN, SVGIG (reference sequence). V lost 1 base to trimming and J lost 5 bases, with 11 bases between them. The CDR3 covers 13 residues. CDR3 sequence: CAWSDLNRETQYF. CDR3 coding DNA: TGTGCCTGGAGTGATTTAAATAGGGAGACCCAGTACTTC.

This clone was counted a few times. The CDR3: CAWGTDNRRNEKLFF. CDR3 DNA: TGTGCCTGGGGGACAGACAACAGACGTAATGAAAAACTGTTTTTT. The V call is TRBV30, the J call TRBJ1-4, with 7 bases identical to TRBD1. The V gene's germline CDR1 is GTSNPN and CDR2 SVGIG (reference sequence). V lost 5 bases and J lost 4; bases outside the gene matches: 10. The CDR3 is 15 amino acids. Drawing the rest from reference TRBV30 and TRBJ1-4, the complete variable domain is SQTIHQWPATLVQPVGSPLSLECTVEGTSNPNLYWYRQAAGRGLQLLFYSVGIGQISSEVPQNLSASRPQDRQFILSSKKLLLSDSGFYLCAWGTDNRRNEKLFFGSGTQLSVL.

The chain joins TRBV29-1 to TRBJ2-1, with 8 bases fitting TRBD2. Germline V gene sequence: CDR1 SQVTM, CDR2 ANQGSEA. The ends lost 4 bases at V and 6 bases at J; junction bases unmatched: 8. This CDR3 has 14 residues. The CDR3 sequence is CSVAGLAPSNEQFF. In DNA form, the CDR3 reads TGCAGCGTTGCCGGACTAGCCCCTTCCAATGAGCAGTTCTTC.

This chain joins TRBV2 and TRBJ1-1; tentatively, D is TRBD1 (6 bases). Germline-derived CDR1 and CDR2 are SNHLY and FYNNEI. This CDR3 is built from 14 residues. Trimming cost V 6 bases and J 4 bases, with 15 bases left between them. CDR3 coding DNA: TGTGCCAGCAGGGTTGAGGGAGGGGGCACTGAAGCTTTCTTT. It codes for CASRVEGGGTEAFF.

As for this clone: A much larger clone differs from this one at a single base, so this may be a read error. The V gene is TRBV19, the J gene TRBJ2-6, with D tentatively TRBD2 (6 bases). CDR1 is LNHDA, CDR2 SQIVND, per germline (reference sequence). The CDR3 is made up of 15 amino acids. The DNA of the CDR3 is TGTGCCAGCAGCTGGGGGGTCTCTGAGGCCAACGTCCTGACTTTC. Its protein is CASSWGVSEANVLTF.

This chain joins TRBV18 and TRBJ2-5; no clear D. Germline CDR1 and CDR2: KGHSH and LQKENI. This CDR3 region has 14 residues. V was trimmed by 0 bases and J by 2 bases, leaving 7 bases between them. CDR3: CASSPPERQETQYF. CDR3 nucleotide sequence: TGTGCCAGCTCACCACCGGAACGACAAGAGACCCAGTACTTC.

The V call is TRBV28, the J call TRBJ2-7; 8 bases match TRBD1. J lost 2 bases, V lost 4 bases, and 7 bases had no gene match. The CDR3 has 15 residues. Germline CDR1 MDHEN, CDR2 SYDVKM. The CDR3 here is CASSSPGGGTYEQYF. CDR3 DNA: TGTGCCAGCAGTTCCCCAGGGGGCGGGACCTACGAGCAGTACTTC.

This clone was counted a few times. This sequence joins TRBV4-2 and TRBJ1-2; D gene unclear. The length of the CDR3 is 15 residues. The germline V gene encodes CDR1 LGHNA and CDR2 YNFKEQ. Trimming took off 0 bases at V and 5 bases at J, with 13 bases between the two ends. CDR3 sequence reads: CASSQDLGAPYGYTF. As DNA, the CDR3 is TGTGCCAGCAGCCAAGATTTGGGTGCCCCTTATGGCTACACCTTC.

This clone was observed a handful of times. The genes are TRBV30 and TRBJ1-5, with 10 bases identical to TRBD1. The V gene's germline CDR1 is GTSNPN and CDR2 SVGIG (reference sequence). J gave up 7 bases and V 5 bases, and 14 bases lay outside the gene matches. The CDR3 is made up of 16 amino acids. The CDR3 DNA reads TGTGCCTGGCTGCCCCGGGACAGGGGAGGAGGGCAGCCCCAGCATTTT. Protein: CAWLPRDRGGGQPQHF.

The V and J genes are TRBV6-5 and TRBJ1-2; the match to TRBD1 covers 8 bases. This CDR3 has 14 amino acids. The V segment lost 2 bases and the J segment 7 bases; nucleotides outside the gene matches: 6. The germline gives CDR1 MNHEY, CDR2 SVGAGI. The CDR3 bases are TGTGCCAGCAGTTACCCGGGACAGGTTCTTGGCTACACCTTC. Protein sequence: CASSYPGQVLGYTF.

With regard to this clone: In the same sample, other DNA sequences code for this CDR3. The V call is TRBV9, the J call TRBJ2-1, with no clear D. This CDR3 contains 13 residues. The germline gives CDR1 SGDLS, CDR2 YYNGEE. V was cut by 0 bases and J by 4 bases, with 5 bases left in between. The CDR3 reads CASSVGAYNEQFF. CDR3 DNA: TGTGCCAGCAGCGTAGGGGCTTACAATGAGCAGTTCTTC.

As DNA, the CDR3 is TGTGCCAGCAGCGACCCTATGAGGGAGCAGTTCTTC. Protein: CASSDPMREQFF. This chain links TRBV9 with TRBJ2-1; D is ambiguous. V lost 3 bases to trimming and J lost 10 bases, with 11 bases between them. Germline V gene sequence: CDR1 SGDLS, CDR2 YYNGEE. CDR3 length equals 12 residues.

This clone has just a few counts. This chain joins TRBV6-1 and TRBJ1-5; no clear D gene. The length of the CDR3 is 17 residues. V shed 0 bases and J shed 6 bases, with 18 bases lying between them. Germline V gene data show CDR1 as MNHNS and CDR2 as SASEGT. This CDR3 reads CASSEASGFVGSQPQHF. The DNA for the CDR3 is TGTGCCAGCAGTGAAGCCTCGGGATTTGTGGGGAGTCAGCCCCAGCATTTT.

This chain uses TRBV11-2 with TRBJ2-7; maybe TRBD1 (5 bases). The germline gives CDR1 SGHAT, CDR2 FQNNGV. V was clipped by 3 bases and J by 1 base, with 13 bases between them. The CDR3 is 15 amino acids. CDR3 nucleotides: TGTGCCAGCAGCTTTACGCCGACAGTGTCCTACGAGCAGTACTTC. Translated, it gives CASSFTPTVSYEQYF.